The present TCR beta chain was sequenced within a study of cytomegalovirus exposure and HLA in healthy donors. Study-level results: CMV serostatus was the only recorded immune exposure for donors. Most subjects had HLA-A and HLA-B alleles reportedly predicted accurately by TCR beta sequences. Later analysis suggested most CMV-associated TCR beta chains were HLA-restricted. Several of the most significant clusters were apparently associated with common viral pathogens in a later analysis.

Trimming at V came to 2 bases and at J to 5 bases, leaving 2 bases not matched to a gene. CDR3 length equals 13 residues. Germline CDR1 is MNHEY and CDR2 is SVGAGI. Vbeta (60) and Jbeta (13) primers were used in the PCR. TCRdb's table, derived via immunoSEQ multiplex PCR, lists solely in-frame clones and lacks some. This table has tens of thousands of clones, just under 80% appearing once. As concerns this clone: Its antigen is not identified.

The sequence came from a woman aged 40 to 50 in good health and CMV-seronegative. Sequenced input: PBMCs. The chain combines TRBV6-5 with TRBJ1-1, with 7 positions matching TRBD1. The CDR3 is CASSYPDRTEAFF. The CDR3 DNA sequence: TGTGCCAGCAGTTACCCGGACAGGACTGAAGCTTTCTTT.